This TCR beta chain came from a study of somatic mutations in cytotoxic T cells in rheumatoid arthritis. Study-level results: About an eighth of the roughly 60 patients had a largest CD8+ clone above 20% of CD8+ cells. CD8+ clonality rose with age in rheumatoid arthritis patients, not healthy controls. Comparison of CD8+ T-cell clonality between rheumatoid arthritis patients and age-matched healthy controls yielded no significant difference.

The length of the CDR3 is 14 residues. CDR1 MNHEY and CDR2 SMNVEV come from the germline V gene (reference sequence). Trimming pared 2 bases from V and 6 bases from J, leaving 14 bases between. As concerns this clone: Its cognate antigen is unknown.

Repertoires were generated with immunoSEQ multiplex PCR, while TCRdb's copy carries only in-frame clones and drops some. The sample lists 6,000 to 8,500 clones, roughly three quarters occurring once. Sequencing was done on a sample of CD8+ T cells sorted from blood. The chain carries TRBV27 and TRBJ2-7; TRBD2 might be the D (6 bases). The sequence was obtained from a man aged 35 to 55 in good health. CDR3 DNA sequence: TGTGCCAGCAGTTTAGGAAGTGGGAGGATCGAGCAGTACTTC. It codes for CASSLGSGRIEQYF.